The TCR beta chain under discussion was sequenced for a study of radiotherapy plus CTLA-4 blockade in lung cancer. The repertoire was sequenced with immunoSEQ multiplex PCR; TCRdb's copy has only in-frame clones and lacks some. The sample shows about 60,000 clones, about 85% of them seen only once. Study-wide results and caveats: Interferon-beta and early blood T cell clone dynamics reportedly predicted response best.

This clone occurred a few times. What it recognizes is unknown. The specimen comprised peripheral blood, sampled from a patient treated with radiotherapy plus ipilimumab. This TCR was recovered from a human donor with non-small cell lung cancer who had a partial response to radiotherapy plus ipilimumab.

CDR3 bases: TGTGCCAGCAGTCAGGTACCCGGGACAGGTCCTTTCGAGCAGTACTTC. Residues: CASSQVPGTGPFEQYF. The rearrangement uses TRBV14 and TRBJ2-7; 8 nucleotides align to TRBD1. Germline CDR1 and CDR2: SGHDN and FVKESK. V lost 6 bases to trimming and J lost 6 bases; unmatched junction nucleotides: 16. The CDR3 length is 16 residues. Filled out from reference TRBV14 and TRBJ2-7, the complete variable domain reads EAGVTQFPSHSVIEKGQTVTLRCDPISGHDNLYWYRRVMGKEIKFLLHFVKESKQDESGMPNNRFLAERTGGTYSTLKVQPAELEDSGVYFCASSQVPGTGPFEQYFGPGTRLTVT.